This T cell receptor beta chain came from a study of blood T cell repertoires in COVID-19. The assay was immunoSEQ multiplex PCR, and TCRdb's table has in-frame clones only and misses some. The sample includes about 220,000 clones, about 85% of them seen just once. Germline assignment: CDR1 SGHTA and CDR2 FQGNSA. The CDR3 totals 15 residues. V was shortened by 4 bases and J by 2 bases, with 15 bases between the two germline ends. This rearrangement joins TRBV7-2 to TRBJ2-7; D possibly corresponds to TRBD2 (5 bases). This receptor was obtained from a man aged 25 to 40 with active or convalescent COVID-19. The sample consisted of peripheral blood. The CDR3 nucleotides are TGTGCCAGCAGCTCCTTTGCGGGCACAACCTACGAGCAGTACTTC. Translation gives CASSSFAGTTYEQYF.